This T cell receptor beta chain was captured by sequencing in a study of T cells in Graves' hyperthyroidism and ophthalmopathy. V lost 4 bases to trimming and J lost 7 bases, with 8 bases between them. Looked up from germline, CDR1 is MNHNY and CDR2 is SVGAGI (reference sequence). The CDR3 totals 13 residues. On this clonotype itself: What it binds is not known.

Overall study findings and caveats: Blood held most thyroid clonotypes expanded above 0.001 frequency.

Diagnosis of hyperthyroidism was new in patients aged 18 to 65, and its duration was under 2 months. RNA transcripts provided the source from which TCR beta CDR3 regions were amplified. An initial round of RT-PCR targeting the TCR CDR3 relied on the HTBI primer set. MiXCR, applied by TCRdb to the multiplex PCR reads, yields one record per CDR3 protein. Here the sample spans 750,000 to 900,000 distinct CDR3 sequences, around 39% being singletons. The chain joins TRBV6-6 to TRBJ1-6; D unclear. The clonotype originates from a man between 18 and 35 years old with Graves' hyperthyroidism. Sample: blood. Here the CDR3 DNA reads TGTGCCAGCAGTTTTGCGAAGAATTCACCCCTCCACTTT. Its translation is CASSFAKNSPLHF.